This record looks at one TCR beta chain sequence and its context. These data belong to a study of T cell changes during pregnancy in multiple sclerosis. Germline V lookup: CDR1 SGHTA, CDR2 FQGNSA. Trimming pared 1 base from V and 6 bases from J, leaving 10 bases between. The CDR3 spans 13 residues. Sequencing used immunoSEQ multiplex PCR; TCRdb keeps in-frame clones, though not all of them. The data hold around 56,000 clones, with roughly nine tenths observed a single time. The clonotype originates from a female donor with multiple sclerosis, enrolled in a pregnancy study. This material consisted of CD4+ T cells from peripheral blood mononuclear cells, taken in the third trimester of pregnancy. V usage is TRBV7-2 and J usage is TRBJ2-7; D ambiguous. In DNA form, the CDR3 reads TGTGCCAGCAGCTTAGGCGCTCACCGCGAGCAGTACTTC. This codes for CASSLGAHREQYF.